These T cell receptor beta chains were read from a single sample in a study of blood T cell repertoires in COVID-19. TCRdb's copy holds only in-frame clones and misses some; the assay was immunoSEQ multiplex PCR. The sample includes around 81,000 clones, around 90% of them seen just once. The sequenced material came from peripheral blood. The receptor set was obtained from a woman aged 80 or over with acute or convalescent COVID-19. CDR3s include the opening cysteine and the closing phenylalanine or tryptophan. Fields, in order: J gene, CDR3 length, D gene, V gene, clone size, CDR3 DNA, CDR3 protein. D genes are given only for firm matches. Clone sizes are given selectively: once, few, many, or a class where the clone is expanded.

j_gene: TRBJ2-2; len: 15; d_gene: TRBD1; v_gene: TRBV3-1/TRBV3-2; abundance: -; CDR3nt: TGTGCCAGCAGCCAGGGGGACAGGGACACCGGGGAGCTGTTTTTT; CDR3aa: CASSQGDRDTGELFF
j_gene: TRBJ1-1; len: 16; d_gene: TRBD1; v_gene: TRBV7-2; abundance: -; CDR3nt: TGTGCCAGCACCCAGCGGACAGGGACCATGGGCACTGAAGCTTTCTTT; CDR3aa: CASTQRTGTMGTEAFF
j_gene: TRBJ1-1; len: 11; d_gene: TRBD1; v_gene: TRBV19; abundance: -; CDR3nt: TGTGCCAGTAGTGATCGGGACAGGGTTATCTTT; CDR3aa: CASSDRDRVIF
j_gene: TRBJ1-3; len: 16; d_gene: -; v_gene: TRBV2; abundance: -; CDR3nt: TGTGCCAGCAGTGAGCACCCCACAATCATCGGAAACACCATATATTTT; CDR3aa: CASSEHPTIIGNTIYF
j_gene: TRBJ2-7; len: 14; d_gene: -; v_gene: TRBV10-2; abundance: -; CDR3nt: TGCGCCAGCAGTGAGGACAGATCCTCCTACGAGCAGTACTTC; CDR3aa: CASSEDRSSYEQYF
j_gene: TRBJ2-3; len: 15; d_gene: -; v_gene: TRBV6-1; abundance: -; CDR3nt: TGTGCCAGCAGTGAGCTGAGGGGGACCACAGATACGCAGTATTTT; CDR3aa: CASSELRGTTDTQYF
j_gene: TRBJ1-1; len: 10; d_gene: -; v_gene: TRBV29-1; abundance: -; CDR3nt: TGCAGCGGCAGGGAAACTGAAGCTTTCTTT; CDR3aa: CSGRETEAFF
j_gene: TRBJ2-3; len: 15; d_gene: TRBD2; v_gene: TRBV9; abundance: -; CDR3nt: TGTGCCAGCAGCTTTAGCGGGGGCCTCGCAGATACGCAGTATTTT; CDR3aa: CASSFSGGLADTQYF
j_gene: TRBJ1-4; len: 14; d_gene: -; v_gene: TRBV6-5; abundance: -; CDR3nt: TGTGCCAGCACCCGGACTGTAACTAATGAAAAACTGTTTTTT; CDR3aa: CASTRTVTNEKLFF
j_gene: TRBJ1-2; len: 16; d_gene: TRBD1; v_gene: TRBV6-5; abundance: few; CDR3nt: TGTGCCAGCAGTTACCTGGGACAGGGGGATTACTATGGCTACACCTTC; CDR3aa: CASSYLGQGDYYGYTF
j_gene: TRBJ1-6; len: 16; d_gene: TRBD1; v_gene: TRBV14; abundance: -; CDR3nt: TGTGCCAGCAGCAGACAGGGCGCTCTCTATAATTCACCCCTCCACTTT; CDR3aa: CASSRQGALYNSPLHF
j_gene: TRBJ1-1; len: 14; d_gene: -; v_gene: TRBV6-5; abundance: -; CDR3nt: TGTGCCACCCACCTAGGGGGTCCCAACACTGAAGCTTTCTTT; CDR3aa: CATHLGGPNTEAFF
j_gene: TRBJ2-3; len: 16; d_gene: -; v_gene: TRBV10-3; abundance: once; CDR3nt: TGTGCCATCAGGGACCCGGGACGCGACCAGGGGGATACGCAGTATTTT; CDR3aa: CAIRDPGRDQGDTQYF
j_gene: TRBJ1-1; len: 12; d_gene: -; v_gene: TRBV9; abundance: -; CDR3nt: TGTGCCAGCAGCGTAGAGGGGACTGAAGCTTTCTTT; CDR3aa: CASSVEGTEAFF
j_gene: TRBJ2-7; len: 18; d_gene: TRBD2; v_gene: TRBV4-2; abundance: -; CDR3nt: TGTGCCAGCAGCCAAGACTTGCCCCGGAGCGGGGTCACCTACGAGCAGTACTTC; CDR3aa: CASSQDLPRSGVTYEQYF
j_gene: TRBJ2-7; len: 17; d_gene: TRBD1; v_gene: TRBV24-1; abundance: -; CDR3nt: TGTGCCACCAGTCCAGATCAGGGGACAGGGGAATCCTACGAGCAGTACTTC; CDR3aa: CATSPDQGTGESYEQYF
j_gene: TRBJ2-7; len: 13; d_gene: TRBD2; v_gene: TRBV30; abundance: -; CDR3nt: TGTGCCTGGAGAGGGGGACTAGCTTACGAGCAGTACTTC; CDR3aa: CAWRGGLAYEQYF
j_gene: TRBJ1-5; len: 13; d_gene: -; v_gene: TRBV9; abundance: once; CDR3nt: TGTGCCAGCAGCGGAGCCGGGAATCAGCCCCAGCATTTT; CDR3aa: CASSGAGNQPQHF
j_gene: TRBJ2-5; len: 16; d_gene: -; v_gene: TRBV6-2/TRBV6-3; abundance: once; CDR3nt: TGTGCCAGCAGCCAGCGACAGCGCCTGGGGCAAGAGACCCAGTACTTC; CDR3aa: CASSQRQRLGQETQYF
j_gene: TRBJ2-1; len: 16; d_gene: TRBD1; v_gene: TRBV7-9; abundance: -; CDR3nt: TGTGCCAGCAGCTTAAGGGACAGTAGCTCCTACAATGAGCAGTTCTTC; CDR3aa: CASSLRDSSSYNEQFF
j_gene: TRBJ2-2; len: 16; d_gene: TRBD1; v_gene: TRBV10-3; abundance: once; CDR3nt: TGTGCCATCAGTGGGTCCGCGACAGGGGGGTCCGGGGAGCTGTTTTTT; CDR3aa: CAISGSATGGSGELFF
j_gene: TRBJ2-1; len: 15; d_gene: TRBD1; v_gene: TRBV6-5; abundance: -; CDR3nt: TGTGCCAGCAGTTACGGGACAGGGCTATACAATGAGCAGTTCTTC; CDR3aa: CASSYGTGLYNEQFF